This record looks at one T cell receptor beta chain sequence and its context. These data are taken from a study of control samples from healthy donors and cancer patients. The CDR3 extends over 16 amino acids. Germline V gene data show CDR1 as SGHTS and CDR2 as YDEGEE. V lost 0 bases and J 0 bases, leaving 9 bases between the germline ends. This table comes from immunoSEQ multiplex PCR, and its TCRdb copy is limited to in-frame clones, with some not included. This repertoire shows 390,000 or so clones, 80% to 95% found once; its top ten account for around 6.5%. The sequenced sample consisted of PBMCs. The chain employs TRBV5-8 and TRBJ1-4, with D maybe TRBD1 (5 bases). This sequence was found in a man aged 35 to 55 with head and neck cancer. CDR3 DNA sequence: TGTGCCAGCAGCTTGGGACAGATCGCAACTAATGAAAAACTGTTTTTT. Translating gives CASSLGQIATNEKLFF. The full variable domain, completed using reference TRBV5-8 and TRBJ1-4, is EAGVTQSPTHLIKTRGQQATLRCSPISGHTSVYWYQQALGLGLQFLLWYDEGEERNRGNFPPRFSGRQFPNYSSELNVNALELEDSALYLCASSLGQIATNEKLFFGSGTQLSVL.